These 30 T cell receptor beta chains were all obtained from the same sample, sequenced in a study of T cells expressing NK-cell markers (dated by TCRdb to the early 2020s). Libraries came from 5' RACE. Instrument on record: Illumina HiSeq 2000. TCRdb reprocessed the reads, so every CDR3 protein sequence counts as one entry and DNA is not shown. The sample table holds around 550,000 distinct CDR3 sequences. The ten largest clonotypes hold less than 4.5% of the sample. The sequenced sample consisted of blood T cells: a sorted CD56 or NKG2C T cell subset, CD4+ or CD8+ T cells, or bulk PBMC T cells (not recorded which). All receptors come from a man aged 18-30 years in good health. Donor details come from another sample of the same person, matched by shared clones.

V gene TRBV15 combines with J gene TRBJ2-5; lacking DNA, the TRBD1 call made by TCRdb goes unchecked. CDR3 length: 11 amino acids. Germline CDR1 and CDR2: LNHNV and YYDKDF (reference sequence). The CDR3 sequence is CATGGQETQYF.

V and J are TRBV7-2 and TRBJ2-3. The CDR3 spans 13 residues. From germline, CDR1 is SGHTA and CDR2 FQGNSA. CDR3 sequence reads: CASSRDGPDTQYF.

J is TRBJ2-3 and V is TRBV6-5; TCRdb picks TRBD2, but there is no DNA to check that call. The CDR3 extends over 14 amino acids. Germline V gene lookup returns CDR1 MNHEY and CDR2 SVGAGI. The CDR3: CASSYGTDTDTQYF.

V and J are TRBV12-3 or TRBV12-4 and TRBJ2-1; TCRdb's assignment of TRBD2 cannot be checked, as there is no DNA. This CDR3 contains 12 residues. Here the CDR3 reads CASSFKSGRQFF.

This rearrangement joins TRBV2 to TRBJ1-1; lacking DNA, the TRBD1 call made by TCRdb goes unchecked. This CDR3 is built from 14 residues. Germline CDR1 reads SNHLY; CDR2 reads FYNNEI. Here the CDR3 reads CASSAVSGYTEAFF.

This chain joins TRBV6-2 or TRBV6-3 and TRBJ2-2; TCRdb's assignment of TRBD2 cannot be checked, as there is no DNA. The CDR3 is 17 amino acids. Germline CDR1 reads MNHEY; CDR2 reads SVGEGT. The CDR3 protein is CASSYSTRGSHAGELFF.

V usage is TRBV24-1 and J usage is TRBJ2-1; checking the TCRdb D call of TRBD2 is not possible without DNA. The CDR3 loop spans 16 amino acids. Germline V CDR1 and CDR2: KGHDR, SFDVKD. The CDR3 here is CATSEPTSGRAHEQFF.

The rearrangement links TRBV20-1 to TRBJ2-5; the TRBD1 assignment by TCRdb is unverifiable without DNA. The CDR3 length is 12 residues. CDR1 is DFQATT and CDR2 is SNEGSKA in the germline V gene (reference sequence). The CDR3 sequence is CSATGRKETQYF.

The chain has TRBV7-6 and TRBJ2-5; the TRBD2 assignment by TCRdb is unverifiable without DNA. Germline V gene data show CDR1 as SGHVS and CDR2 as FNYEAQ. The CDR3 runs 17 residues. This CDR3 reads CASSLGGTLAVQETQYF.

J is TRBJ2-3 and V is TRBV20-1; TCRdb selects TRBD1, and the lack of DNA leaves this call unchecked. Per germline, CDR1 DFQATT and CDR2 SNEGSKA (reference sequence). This CDR3 is 20 amino acids long. CDR3 sequence reads: CSASKDRGPGVARSGDTQYF.

V usage is TRBV12-3 or TRBV12-4 and J usage is TRBJ2-2; TCRdb proposes TRBD1, but this gene call is untestable without DNA. There are 16 residues in the CDR3. Here the CDR3 reads CASSHDSLFSSGELFF.

The V and J genes are TRBV5-6 and TRBJ2-3; the D call from TCRdb, TRBD2, cannot be confirmed without DNA. CDR3 length: 17 residues. Germline lookup yields CDR1 SGHDT and CDR2 YYEEEE. CDR3 sequence: CASSPRLAGVGTDTQYF.

The gene calls are TRBV7-2 and TRBJ2-7. Germline CDR1 SGHTA, CDR2 FQGNSA. The CDR3 spans 14 residues. The CDR3 here is CASSSSGRPDEQYF. Using reference TRBV7-2 and TRBJ2-7 for the parts outside the CDR3, the full variable domain is GAGVSQSPSNKVTEKGKDVELRCDPISGHTALYWYRQSLGQGLEFLIYFQGNSAPDKSGLPSDRFSAERTGGSVSTLTIQRTQQEDSAVYLCASSSSGRPDEQYFGPGTRLTVT.

V gene TRBV9 combines with J gene TRBJ2-3. CDR1 and CDR2 from the germline V gene are SGDLS and YYNGEE. The CDR3 covers 17 residues. The CDR3 is CASSVVGSKRGTDTQYF.

The chain employs TRBV5-1 and TRBJ2-7; TCRdb's assignment of TRBD1 cannot be checked, as there is no DNA. The CDR3 has 18 residues. Germline assignment: CDR1 SGHRS and CDR2 YFSETQ. The CDR3 loop is CASSLPVQGQTKIYEQYF.

This chain uses TRBV3-1 with TRBJ2-3; TCRdb calls TRBD1, which cannot be checked without DNA. This CDR3 is built from 18 residues. In germline, CDR1 is LGHDT, CDR2 YNNKEL (reference sequence). The CDR3 reads CASSQEGNRNPSTDTQYF.

The chain couples TRBV9 to TRBJ1-1; the TCRdb D gene call, TRBD1, has no DNA to confirm it. Germline-derived CDR1 and CDR2 are SGDLS and YYNGEE. The length of the CDR3 is 16 residues. The CDR3 protein is CASSVAGTGADTEAFF.

The chain links TRBV20-1 to TRBJ1-1; the TCRdb D gene call, TRBD1, has no DNA to confirm it. In germline, CDR1 is DFQATT, CDR2 SNEGSKA (reference sequence). This CDR3 region has 13 residues. CDR3 in amino acids: CSARVTGEDEAFF.

The rearrangement joins TRBV20-1 to TRBJ2-6; TCRdb outputs TRBD1, but without DNA this stays unchecked. This CDR3 is 15 amino acids long. From germline, CDR1 is DFQATT and CDR2 SNEGSKA (reference sequence). CDR3 residues: CSARAGTTGANVLTF.

V gene TRBV7-2 combines with J gene TRBJ1-4; the D gene TCRdb calls, TRBD1, cannot be checked with no DNA. The CDR3 is made up of 14 amino acids. Germline assignment: CDR1 SGHTA and CDR2 FQGNSA. The CDR3 spells CASSWTGSNEKLFF.

The chain is built from TRBV14 and TRBJ2-3; TCRdb names TRBD2, which stays unverified in the absence of DNA. Germline V gene lookup returns CDR1 SGHDN and CDR2 FVKESK. The CDR3 has 13 residues. The CDR3 is CASSQEGGRTQYF.

The chain couples TRBV6-2 or TRBV6-3 to TRBJ2-1. Germline V gene data show CDR1 as MNHEY and CDR2 as SVGEGT. The CDR3 consists of 14 residues. The chain's CDR3 is CAHGKRSSYNEQFF.

The chain joins TRBV18 to TRBJ2-3. This CDR3 is 12 amino acids long. Germline V CDR1 and CDR2: KGHSH, LQKENI. The CDR3: CASSPYTDTQYF.

The chain joins TRBV18 to TRBJ2-7; with no DNA, the TCRdb D assignment of TRBD2 cannot be verified. The CDR3 covers 16 residues. Germline assignment: CDR1 KGHSH and CDR2 LQKENI. The CDR3 loop is CASSEEEVNPAGEQYF.

The rearrangement joins TRBV24-1 to TRBJ2-3; TCRdb calls TRBD1, which cannot be checked without DNA. This CDR3 has 15 amino acids. CDR1 and CDR2 (germline): KGHDR, SFDVKD. CDR3: CATSDAGVSPDTQYF.

The chain uses TRBV19 and TRBJ1-2. Per germline, CDR1 LNHDA and CDR2 SQIVND (reference sequence). CDR3 length equals 14 residues. The CDR3 loop reads CASSIVTANYGYTF.

The chain is built from TRBV7-2 and TRBJ2-1; the D gene TCRdb calls, TRBD2, cannot be checked with no DNA. The CDR3 runs 18 residues. CDR1 is SGHTA and CDR2 is FQGNSA in the germline V gene. CDR3 amino acids: CASSLIHTDPEGLDEQFF.

V gene TRBV24-1 combines with J gene TRBJ2-5. CDR3 length equals 16 residues. Germline V gene data show CDR1 as KGHDR and CDR2 as SFDVKD. The CDR3 loop is CATGFNSRVRRETQYF.

The rearrangement joins TRBV7-2 to TRBJ2-2; TCRdb outputs TRBD2, but without DNA this stays unchecked. CDR3 size: 16 residues. Germline values: CDR1 SGHTA, CDR2 FQGNSA. CDR3 amino acids: CASSLVASGRAGELFF. Supplemented by reference TRBV7-2 and TRBJ2-2, the full variable domain reads GAGVSQSPSNKVTEKGKDVELRCDPISGHTALYWYRQSLGQGLEFLIYFQGNSAPDKSGLPSDRFSAERTGGSVSTLTIQRTQQEDSAVYLCASSLVASGRAGELFFGEGSRLTVL.

The chain couples TRBV20-1 to TRBJ2-3; absent DNA, TCRdb's TRBD2 call cannot be checked. This CDR3 has 16 amino acids. The V gene's germline CDR1 is DFQATT and CDR2 SNEGSKA (reference sequence). This chain's CDR3 is CSASSTSLWGTDTQYF.